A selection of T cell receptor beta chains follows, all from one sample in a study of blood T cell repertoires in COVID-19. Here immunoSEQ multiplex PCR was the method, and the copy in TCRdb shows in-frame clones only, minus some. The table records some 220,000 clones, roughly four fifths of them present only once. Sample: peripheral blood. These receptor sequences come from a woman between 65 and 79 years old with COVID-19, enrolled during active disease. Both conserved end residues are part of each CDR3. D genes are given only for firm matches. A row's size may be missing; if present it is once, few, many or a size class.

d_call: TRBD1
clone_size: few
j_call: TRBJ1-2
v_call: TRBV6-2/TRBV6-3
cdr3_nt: TGTGCCAGCAGTGATCCGGGACAGGCGAACTATGGCTACACCTTC
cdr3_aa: CASSDPGQANYGYTF

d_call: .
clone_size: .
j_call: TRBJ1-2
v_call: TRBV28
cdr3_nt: TGTGCCGGCCGGCGGGGGCCGGGCTATGGCTACACCTTC
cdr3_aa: CAGRRGPGYGYTF

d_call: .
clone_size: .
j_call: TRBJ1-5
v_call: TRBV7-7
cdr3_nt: TGTGCCAGCAGCCTTGGAGGGGCTAAACATCAGCCCCAGCATTTT
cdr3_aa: CASSLGGAKHQPQHF

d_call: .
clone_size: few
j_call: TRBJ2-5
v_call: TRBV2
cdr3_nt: TGTGCCAGCAGTCGGGGGCAAGAGACCCAGTACTTC
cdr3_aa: CASSRGQETQYF

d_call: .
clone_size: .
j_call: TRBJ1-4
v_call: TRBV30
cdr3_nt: TGTGCCTGGAGGGATGACAGCCTTAATGAAAAACTGTTTTTT
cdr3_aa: CAWRDDSLNEKLFF

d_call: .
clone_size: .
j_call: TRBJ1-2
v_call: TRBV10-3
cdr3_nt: TGTGCCATCAGTCCTCAGGGTTCGGCTGGCTACACCTTC
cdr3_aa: CAISPQGSAGYTF

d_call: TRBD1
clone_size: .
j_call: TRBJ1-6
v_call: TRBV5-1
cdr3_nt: TGCGCCAGCAGCGGGGACACAGGGGGCGGGAATTCACCCCTCCACTTT
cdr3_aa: CASSGDTGGGNSPLHF

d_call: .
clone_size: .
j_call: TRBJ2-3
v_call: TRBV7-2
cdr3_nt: TGTGCCAGCAGCTTTCTGGGGCCCACAGATACGCAGTATTTT
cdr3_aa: CASSFLGPTDTQYF

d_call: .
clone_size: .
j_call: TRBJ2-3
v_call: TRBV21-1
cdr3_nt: TGTGCCAGCAGTCTGGGACTAGTTACTGATACGCAGTATTTT
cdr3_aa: CASSLGLVTDTQYF

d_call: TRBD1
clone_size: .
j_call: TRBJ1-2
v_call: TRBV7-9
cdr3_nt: TGTGCCAGCAGCTTAAAAGTCGGGACAGCTAACTATGGCTACACCTTC
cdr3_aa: CASSLKVGTANYGYTF